The T cell receptor beta chain under discussion was sequenced for a study of T-cell reconstitution after alpha-beta-depleted transplantation in children. The V gene's germline CDR1 is DFQATT and CDR2 SNEGSKA (reference sequence). Trimming took 3 bases from V and 0 from J; bases not matched to a gene: 4. This CDR3 comprises 15 residues. This clonotype turned up a few times. The TCRbeta library was prepared with unique molecular identifiers. Using its own MiXCR run on the PCR reads, TCRdb lists one record per CDR3 protein. Among just under 550,000 distinct CDR3 sequences listed, about a sixth were seen once.

This chain uses TRBV20-1 with TRBJ2-5; 10 nucleotides agree with TRBD2. This TCR derives from a human donor who donated a stem cell graft to a child with acute lymphoblastic leukemia. Sequences were derived from PBMCs from the stem cell graft donor, sampled from the stem cell graft. The CDR3 here is CSARTSGWYQETQYF. The CDR3 coding sequence is TGCAGTGCTAGGACTAGCGGGTGGTACCAAGAGACCCAGTACTTC.